This entry concerns a single T cell receptor (beta chain). This clonotype was seen a handful of times. There is no known antigen for this receptor. No much larger clonotype is one base removed from it; base qualities were not supplied. This specimen belongs to a study of blood T cells in healthy people across ages (dated by TCRdb to the mid-2010s). About the investigation overall: In model experiments, template switching captured roughly one uniquely barcoded TCR beta cDNA molecule for every two T cells. Age-related changes in TCR beta repertoire diversity were measured in the study by deep sequencing normalized with unique cDNA molecular identifiers. Four age groups were formed from the donors: young (average 16 years), middle-aged (around 37), aged (62) and long-lived (less than 85). To avoid experimental bias, donors of different ages were spread randomly across the sequencing lanes. The study analyzed two additional independent replicas of 1 million unique cDNA reads from the same blood draw for two donors, one aged 18 to 30 and one aged 80 or older.

Broader findings and caveats from the paper: Bulk unsorted PBMC profiling prevented conclusive comparison of naive and antigen-experienced compartments. Donor CMV infection status was unknown, potentially confounding age-related changes in expanded clonotypes. Compared with the aged group, the long-lived group had more naive CD4+ T cells, fewer expanded clones and increased TCR diversity, suggesting age selection. Estimates of total diversity from one million sequenced T cells were regarded as lower bounds and underestimates. As age increased, observed TCR beta diversity per million T cells dropped in a roughly linear way, and a significant reduction was already evident by age roughly 40. There was a strong correlation between observed TCR beta diversity and the percentage of naive T cells measured by flow cytometry.

The donors were roughly 38 Caucasian individuals from Russia, aged roughly 6 to 90 years, who were systemically healthy. About 10 milliliters of peripheral blood were drawn from each donor into EDTA-treated Vacutainer tubes. Ficoll-Paque density-gradient centrifugation was used to isolate PBMCs, with at least 6.5 million obtained per sample. Trizol reagent was used to extract total RNA from the PBMCs, yielding at least 6 micrograms per sample. For every donor, flow cytometry on a PBMC aliquot measured the percentage of naive CD45RAhigh/CD27high T cells. Library creation used 5' RACE. These reads were obtained on an Illumina HiSeq 2500. The second PCR ran for roughly 6 to 11 cycles and used a J-beta primer mix along with a sample-barcoded 5' primer. Each TCR beta cDNA molecule received a unique molecular identifier from a template-switch 5' adaptor carrying 12 random nucleotides. Each sample yielded at least 2.5 million CDR3-containing paired-end reads. First-strand cDNA synthesis was performed from all RNA using the Mint cDNA synthesis kit, with priming by a TRBC-specific oligonucleotide. Following uracil-DNA glycosylase treatment, all cDNA underwent a first 18-cycle PCR with the universal primers M1SS and BC2_uni_R. Turning to the authors' computational methods: Each sample was normalized by randomly selecting 1 million high-quality reads, each carrying a distinct molecular identifier. Instead of being binned into consensus sequences, reads that shared molecular identifiers were thrown out. MiTCR, set to a Q25 quality threshold and the strictest error-elimination algorithm, was used for CDR3 identification, clonotype clustering and error correction. A nonparametric unseen species model using Euler transformation provided a lower-bound estimate of total TCR beta diversity. Using fastp at Q25 and MiXCR, TCRdb reprocessed the public reads and kept productive beta chains. Rows matching on CDR3 protein sequence are summarized as one entry with the most common DNA and genes. The V and J calls come from TCRdb's annotation, not from the publication. Present in this sample are hundreds of thousands of distinct CDR3 sequences, roughly 50% of which were seen just once. Together, the top ten hold around 25% of the sample.

The sequenced material came from blood. This TCR came from a man aged 40-50 years in good health.

The sequenced DNA: TGTGCCAGCAGGCGAGGGGAAGGCGGCTACACCTTC. This sequence encodes CASRRGEGGYTF. The rearrangement joined TRBV6-5 to TRBJ1-2; TRBD1 could be the D gene, as 5 bases match. The germline V gene sets CDR1 to MNHEY and CDR2 to SVGAGI. The CDR3 covers 12 residues, taking in both the cysteine and the phenylalanine. Only the CDR3 region is kept as DNA, spanning 36 bases read in frame from base 1. The trim is 6 bases for V and 8 bases for J, with a gap of 13 bases between the germline ends.